This T cell receptor (beta chain) was observed in a study of blood T cell repertoires in COVID-19. In germline, CDR1 is LGHDT, CDR2 YNNKEL (reference sequence). Trimming stripped 0 bases from V and 3 bases from J, with 9 bases between. This CDR3 is built from 14 residues. Assay used: immunoSEQ multiplex PCR; TCRdb lists only in-frame clones, some missing. The data hold tens of thousands of clones, with roughly 86% observed a single time. Seattle's cohort entered during active infection and was followed longitudinally. Specimen: peripheral blood. This receptor was taken from a man between 40 and 49 years old with COVID-19, enrolled during active disease. The chain recombines TRBV3-1 (or the pseudogene TRBV3-2) with TRBJ2-7; possibly TRBD1 for D (6 bases). CDR3 sequence (DNA): TGTGCCAGCAGCCAAGAGACCAGGGGCTACGAGCAGTACTTC. Translation: CASSQETRGYEQYF.